This T cell receptor (beta chain) emerged from a study of CD8+ T cells in alopecia areata (dated by TCRdb to between 2018 and 2020). At the level of the whole study: The treated patients, all with moderate-to-severe alopecia areata, were enrolled in an open-label pilot trial of oral tofacitinib given at 5 to 10 mg twice daily. Tofacitinib was administered for 6 to 18 months, and 6 months of follow-up off drug were then conducted to assess delayed response and recurrence. For the treated patients, the SALT score, which quantifies what percentage of scalp surface area is affected, served as the measure of disease severity. To study T cell clonal expansion in alopecia areata, the researchers applied high-throughput TCRbeta sequencing to both the C3H/HeJ mouse model and human patients. Human TCRbeta sequencing covered scalp tissue and sorted CD4+ and CD8+ peripheral blood T cells from patchy and totalis/universalis alopecia areata patients and healthy controls. Biopsies were taken from tofacitinib-treated patients at baseline and at 4 and 24 weeks of treatment, and a later scalp biopsy was taken in several of the tofacitinib-treated patients. Clonality in the scalp was compared among normal scalp (n=4), patchy alopecia areata scalp (n=8), and alopecia totalis/universalis scalp (n=8). RNA was extracted with the PAXgene miRNA kit for fixed scalp, the miRNeasy kit for PBMCs, and the RNeasy kit for mouse skin. Amplification of TCRbeta CDR3 regions was done by immunoSEQ multiplex PCR using 35 Vbeta forward primers and 13 Jbeta reverse primers.

Library generation was performed with the immunoSEQ multiplex PCR assay. For TCR sequencing, RNA was extracted from every sample and reverse transcribed into cDNA to serve as template. SuperScript III was used for first-strand cDNA synthesis, primed with a 2:1 mix of oligo-dT and random hexamers. A synthetic immune receptor repertoire was used to gauge amplification bias, and whatever bias remained was removed computationally. Concerning the study's data processing: After raw reads were preprocessed to remove errors, the CDR3 was defined following IMGT conventions as running from the conserved cysteine to phenylalanine. Clonality was computed as 1 minus the Shannon entropy, with the entropy normalized by log2 of the number of productive unique TCRs. Scalp TCRbeta sequences were cross-referenced with sorted blood CD4 and CD8 repertoires so that the CD4 or CD8 identity of scalp clones could be inferred. TCRdb re-hosts the immuneACCESS table, in-frame sequences only. Its copies lack some clones; in the studies checked, an unresolved V gene accounts for under half of them, and the cause for the rest is not known. V and J calls and clone size are copied from that table; D and trimming were computed from the DNA. This sample is represented by under 95,000 clones; around 71% of them were singletons. The ten most abundant clones make up 15% to 20% of the sample.

Per the publication, the treatment or condition label means: oral pan-JAK inhibitor, 5-10 mg twice daily. From alopecia areata patients, peripheral blood was collected along with lesional scalp punch biopsies. PBMCs were separated by density centrifugation and stained for CD3, CD4 and CD8, after which CD4+ and CD8+ T cells were sorted on a FACSAria. Study-wide conclusions, independent of this receptor: During tofacitinib treatment, many expanded lesional clones stuck around in both scalp and blood, and this persistence may partly explain why relapse happens after treatment is stopped. Tofacitinib significantly lowered scalp clonality and the number of expanded CD8+ clones among the top 100 scalp clones. Resident alphabeta T cells in normal human skin are also sequenced, complicating scalp TCR repertoire analysis, unlike mouse skin dominated by gammadelta T cells. Because the treated cohort was small and had only one nonresponder, larger studies are needed to examine links between baseline CD8+ expansion and response. Lesional scalp, especially in alopecia totalis/universalis, showed higher clonality and more expanded CD8+ clones than normal scalp, suggesting antigenic drive. Compared with mice, TCR sequences shared between patients were less clear, possibly partly because of HLA diversity across the patient population.

Per the germline V gene (reference sequence), MNHEY is the CDR1 and SMNVEV is the CDR2. CDR3 length: 13 amino acids, cysteine to phenylalanine. Here the CDR3 DNA is all that survives: 39 bases in frame from base 1. V and J are truncated by 5 bases and 6 bases respectively, leaving an intervening sequence of 13 bases. Worth noting for this clone: Its target antigen remains unknown. One base away there is no much larger clone; base qualities are not given.

The V and J segments used are TRBV27 and TRBJ1-1; TRBD1 is possibly the D segment (5 matching bases). The sequence derives from a human donor with alopecia areata. The sample in question was CD8+ T cells sorted from blood, obtained at approximately week 45, from a patient treated with tofacitinib. The nucleotides are TGTGCCAGCAGTCCCTCCCTGGGGGCTGAAGCTTTCTTT. This codes for CASSPSLGAEAFF.